This T cell receptor (beta chain) came from a study of T cell responses to AZD1222 COVID-19 vaccine (dated by TCRdb to the early 2020s). At the level of the whole study: A total of 233 trial participants underwent TCR sequencing, of whom approximately 210 received two doses of AZD1222 and some 25 received two doses of the MenACWY control vaccine. Trial participants were enrolled into age subgroups of 18-55, 56-69 and 70-plus years, which contained 148, 28 and 57 TCR-sequenced participants, respectively.

In light of the paper, this sample's time point label describes: about 28 days (+/-7) after the second vaccine dose. In the paper's terms, the treatment or condition label means: meningococcal conjugate vaccine given as trial control. Samples from vaccinated people were obtained from the UK trials COV001 and COV002, which included a single-blind randomized controlled phase 2/3 trial of AZD1222 (ChAdOx1 nCoV-19) in healthy adults. For TCRbeta chain sequencing, PBMC samples were collected from trial participants at day 0 and at day 28 after the second dose. General conclusions and limits of the study: Vaccine-associated CD4 TCRs spanned the whole spike protein, with dominant responses in regions 160-218 and 743-854. Conclusions about previously exposed vaccinees are limited, since just a handful of AZD1222 recipients were seropositive for SARS-CoV-2 at baseline. Reportedly, close to half of the unique spike-specific TCRs recognized epitopes lying outside the regions that are mutated in the B.1.351 and B.1.1.7 variants. After two AZD1222 doses, both the breadth and the depth of spike-specific TCRs were significantly higher than at day 0 and than in MenACWY recipients. The 56-69-year group was small, and its depth increase did not reach significance, likely because of low power. Participants were mostly white British and included more females than males, and it was suggested by the authors that clonal diversity may have been underestimated. No day 14 peak-response samples were available, so repertoires were characterized only after the peak T cell response.

The CDR3 regions of human TCRbeta chains were analyzed by immunosequencing. As for the authors' bioinformatics: TCRs in the repertoires were matched against a reference library of SARS-CoV-2-specific TCRs that had been generated with the MIRA antigen-specificity platform. Breadth meant the fraction of unique TCRs that were SARS-CoV-2-associated, whereas depth meant the fraction of total T cells that were SARS-CoV-2-associated. Using the MIRA data, every spike-specific TCR was mapped to the spike region that the TCR reacted to and assigned to either a CD4 or a CD8 class. Log10-transformed breadth and depth values were compared by one-way ANOVA with Sidak's multiple comparisons tests. The source is immuneACCESS, and TCRdb retained only in-frame sequences with V and J called. Part of the clones is not carried over; for the studies checked, unresolved V genes explain less than half of this, and the remainder is unexplained. V and J calls and clone size come straight from that table; D and trimming were deduced from the DNA. A total of fewer than 200,000 clones appear in this sample, over 80% of them only once. Approximately 4% of the sample is in the top ten clones.

For CDR1 and CDR2, the germline V gene lists ENHRY and SYGVKD. The CDR3, cysteine through phenylalanine, is 21 amino acids long. The entry retains the CDR3 DNA only, 63 bases that are in frame from base 1. V drops 4 bases and J drops 0 bases, leaving 25 bases in between. With regard to this clone: This receptor's antigen is unknown. No base quality values were provided; no much bigger clone lies one nucleotide off.

The source material was peripheral blood, sampled 28 days after the second dose of the MenACWY control vaccine. The clonotype comes from an adult who received the MenACWY meningococcal vaccine as a control. Here the chain combines TRBV10-3 and TRBJ2-6; the D gene lacks a confident call. The CDR3 is CAISARFGQDSRDSGANVLTF. The DNA sequence is given as TGTGCCATCAGTGCCCGTTTCGGTCAGGATTCTAGGGACTCTGGGGCCAACGTCCTGACTTTC.